This T cell receptor (beta chain) emerged from a study of B cell selection in AIRE deficiency. This clone was recorded only once. The CDR3 spans 18 residues. The germline gives CDR1 SGDLS, CDR2 YYNGEE. V shed 0 bases and J 0 bases; nucleotides not matched to a gene: 1. Regulatory T cells were sorted as CD4+CD25hiCD127low/negative cells. Here immunoSEQ multiplex PCR was the method, and the copy in TCRdb shows in-frame clones only, minus some. The table shows under 3,500 clones, with around 76% occurring only once. Sequencing was performed on Tregs sorted from PBMCs. This clonotype originated in a human donor with AIRE deficiency. This sequence joins TRBV9 and TRBJ2-2, with TRBD2 matching over 14 bases. The CDR3 DNA sequence: TGTGCCAGCAGCGTAGGACTAGCGGGAGGGCCGAACACCGGGGAGCTGTTTTTT. Its translation is CASSVGLAGGPNTGELFF.